This entry features one T cell receptor (beta chain) sequence. This sample was taken from a study of response to subunit inactivated influenza vaccine. MiXCR, applied by TCRdb to the RT-PCR reads, yields one record per CDR3 protein. The sample lists about 480,000 distinct CDR3 sequences, around 25% occurring once. CDR1 and CDR2 from the germline V gene are MDHEN and SYDVKM. With V trimmed by 6 bases and J by 3 bases, 11 bases remained unmatched. The CDR3 runs 17 residues. This chain connects TRBV28 to TRBJ2-2, with 9 bases fitting TRBD1. The sequences come from CD4+ T cells sorted from PBMCs, collected 5 days after vaccination. This clonotype was sampled from a man in his fifties who received an inactivated influenza vaccine. For the CDR3, the DNA is TGTGCCAGCAGCGGGATACCGGGACAGGGTTACACCGGGGAGCTGTTTTTT. Amino acid sequence: CASSGIPGQGYTGELFF.